Described below is a single TCR beta chain sequence and its context. Antigen specificity is unknown. These data are taken from a study of T cells in Graves' hyperthyroidism and ophthalmopathy. The study included ophthalmopathy patients with Clinical Activity Score at least 3, NOSPECS grade at least 4 and duration under 3 months. Lactation, pregnancy, other autoimmune disease or uncontrolled infection excluded patients. The CDR3 is 16 residues long. The junction had 10 bases not matched to a gene; V was cut back by 3 bases and J by 6 bases. CDR1 MNHEY and CDR2 SMNVEV come from the germline V gene (reference sequence). Study-wide findings and caveats: Ophthalmopathy stood apart from stable hyperthyroidism in a 13 V-J model.

The source material, RNA transcripts, was used to amplify TCR beta CDR3 regions. An initial round of RT-PCR targeting the TCR CDR3 relied on the HTBI primer set. From the multiplex PCR reads, TCRdb called clonotypes with MiXCR, one entry per CDR3 protein. The table lists about 640,000 distinct CDR3 sequences, around 20% of them singletons. The receptor was derived from a man aged 30 to 39 with Graves' ophthalmopathy. The chain couples TRBV27 to TRBJ2-3; 9 bases match TRBD2. Sequencing was carried out using blood. The CDR3: CASSFRGIAGVDTQYF. Written as DNA, the CDR3 is TGTGCCAGCAGTTTTCGGGGAATAGCGGGAGTGGATACGCAGTATTTT.